Below, one T cell receptor (beta chain) is given with its context. The antigen remains undetermined. In germline, CDR1 is SGHTA, CDR2 FQGNSA. J gave up 0 bases and V 6 bases, and 12 bases lay outside the gene matches. The CDR3 is 18 amino acids. The data stem from a study of T cells in Graves' hyperthyroidism and ophthalmopathy. Study details: The initial diagnosis was the point when peripheral blood was collected, ahead of any treatment. General observations from the study: The model forecast ophthalmopathy, anticipating it by a median around 6.5 months before onset.

Disease lasting under 3 months, a NOSPECS grade of at least 4, and a Clinical Activity Score of at least 3 were features of the ophthalmopathy patients. The PBMCs were taken from roughly 9.3 ml of fresh peripheral blood. It was RNA transcripts that yielded the amplified TCR beta CDR3 regions. TCR CDR3 regions were first amplified by RT-PCR with HTBI primers. A single record per CDR3 protein comes from TCRdb applying MiXCR to the multiplex PCR reads. The data contain roughly 650,000 distinct CDR3 sequences, about 16% of them seen just once; the ten biggest clones take up roughly 3.5%. V is TRBV7-2 and J is TRBJ2-4, with TRBD2 identical over 9 bases. The TCR originated in a woman aged 40 to 55 with Graves' ophthalmopathy. The source material was blood. The CDR3 sequence is CASSSVGLAGPAKNIQYF. The CDR3 region has the DNA TGTGCCAGCAGTTCCGTTGGCCTAGCGGGACCAGCCAAAAACATTCAGTACTTC.